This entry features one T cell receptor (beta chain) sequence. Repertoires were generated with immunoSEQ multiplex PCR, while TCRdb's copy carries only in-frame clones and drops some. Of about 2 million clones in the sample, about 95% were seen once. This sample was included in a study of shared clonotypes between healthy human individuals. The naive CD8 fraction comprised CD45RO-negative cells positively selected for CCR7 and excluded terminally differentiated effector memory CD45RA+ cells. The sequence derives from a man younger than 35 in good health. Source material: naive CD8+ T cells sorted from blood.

CDR3: CASSIPGGTGELFF. The DNA of the CDR3 is TGTGCCAGCAGCATCCCAGGGGGAACCGGGGAGCTGTTTTTT. V is TRBV7-9 and J is TRBJ2-2; 7 bases align to TRBD1. Germline V gene data show CDR1 as SEHNR and CDR2 as FQNEAQ (reference sequence). Unmatched junction bases numbered 5, after V lost 5 bases and J lost 5 bases. This CDR3 has 14 residues.